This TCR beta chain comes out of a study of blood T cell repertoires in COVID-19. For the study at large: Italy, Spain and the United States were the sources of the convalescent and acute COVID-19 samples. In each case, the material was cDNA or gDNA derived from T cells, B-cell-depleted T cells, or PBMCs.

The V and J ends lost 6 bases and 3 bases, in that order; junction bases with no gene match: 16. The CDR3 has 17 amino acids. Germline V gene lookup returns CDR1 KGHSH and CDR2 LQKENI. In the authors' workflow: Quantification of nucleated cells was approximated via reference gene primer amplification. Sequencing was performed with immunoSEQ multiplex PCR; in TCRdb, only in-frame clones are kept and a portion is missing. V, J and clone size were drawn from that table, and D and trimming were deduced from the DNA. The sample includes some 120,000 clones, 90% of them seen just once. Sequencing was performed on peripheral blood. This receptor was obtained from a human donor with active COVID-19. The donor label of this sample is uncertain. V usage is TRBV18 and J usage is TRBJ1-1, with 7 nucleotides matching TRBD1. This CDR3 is CASSRAGTVMGDTEAFF. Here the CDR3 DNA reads TGTGCCAGCTCGCGCGCCGGGACAGTGATGGGGGACACTGAAGCTTTCTTT.